Below, 16 T cell receptor beta chains from the same sample are listed, as sequenced in a study of T-cell memory formation after mild COVID-19 (dated by TCRdb to the early 2020s). The method behind the library was 5' RACE. Sequenced on an Illumina NovaSeq 6000. The public sequencing data were trimmed at Q25 with fastp and processed into clonotypes with MiXCR by TCRdb, which kept only in-frame beta chains. Rows with one shared CDR3 protein collapse into an entry with the most common genes and DNA. The sample records a few hundred thousand distinct CDR3 sequences, approximately 24% of which are singletons. The ten biggest clones cover roughly 9.7% of the sample. Source material: PBMCs or a T cell subset sorted from them (not recorded which). The receptor source for this set is an adult woman who had mild COVID-19 (a few samples of this study predate the infection). The sample titles of this study are shuffled in the database, so cell type and time point are left out; the donor was told from shared clones.

In this sample, this clonotype turned up many times. The genes are TRBV29-1 and TRBJ2-7; 8 bases line up with TRBD1. CDR1 and CDR2 (germline): SQVTM, ANQGSEA. The CDR3 spans 14 residues. J lost 0 bases, V lost 6 bases, and 7 bases had no gene match. CDR3 in amino acids: CSVGDRQSSYEQYF. The CDR3 DNA is TGCAGCGTCGGGGACAGGCAGAGCTCCTACGAGCAGTACTTC.

V gene TRBV6-5 combines with J gene TRBJ2-7; no clear D gene. CDR1 is MNHEY and CDR2 is SVGAGI in the germline V gene. V gave up 0 bases and J gave up 5 bases, with 17 bases separating them. There are 16 residues in the CDR3. The CDR3 loop is CASSYSIGRPEDEQYF. CDR3 nucleotides: TGTGCCAGCAGTTACTCGATAGGGCGCCCAGAGGACGAGCAGTACTTC.

This clonotype has a handful of counts. The DNA of the CDR3 is TGTGCCAGCAGTGAAGTCGTAAAACGGGGCGAGCAGTACTTC. Encoded protein: CASSEVVKRGEQYF. The gene calls are TRBV2 and TRBJ2-7, with D tentatively TRBD2 (5 bases). CDR3 length: 14 amino acids. Germline-derived CDR1 and CDR2 are SNHLY and FYNNEI. Trimming shortened V by 1 base and J by 6 bases, and 13 bases separated the two germline ends.

This clonotype was picked up a small number of times. The chain has TRBV20-1 and TRBJ2-3; 8 bases match TRBD1. The CDR3 runs 15 residues. CDR1 and CDR2 (germline): DFQATT, SNEGSKA (reference sequence). V shed 5 bases and J 3 bases; nucleotides not matched to a gene: 10. This chain's CDR3 is CSAARQGMGTDTQYF. CDR3 sequence (DNA): TGCAGTGCTGCCCGACAGGGGATGGGGACAGATACGCAGTATTTT.

This rearrangement joins TRBV7-7 to TRBJ2-5; 9 nucleotides match TRBD2. Germline V CDR1 and CDR2: SSHAT, FNYEAQ (reference sequence). Trimming took 4 bases from V and 4 from J; bases not matched to a gene: 7. The CDR3 covers 15 residues. This chain's CDR3 is CASSSRGGASETQYF. As DNA, the CDR3 is TGTGCCAGCAGCTCCCGCGGGGGGGCTTCAGAGACCCAGTACTTC.

The J gene is TRBJ1-6, the V gene TRBV9, with 7 nucleotides matching TRBD1. Trimming cost V 3 bases and J 11 bases; bases outside gene matches: 17. From germline, CDR1 is SGDLS and CDR2 YYNGEE. This CDR3 contains 17 residues. The CDR3 DNA is TGTGCCAGCAGCGCGGAGGACAGGCCTTATAATTCACCACCCCTCCACTTT. Translating it yields CASSAEDRPYNSPPLHF.

This chain joins TRBV7-3 and TRBJ1-1; D may be TRBD1 (5 bases). The CDR3 is 13 residues long. Trimming shortened V by 5 bases and J by 7 bases, and 14 bases separated the two germline ends. Germline CDR1 reads SGHTA; CDR2 reads FQGTGA. CDR3 in amino acids: CASSPDRLGEAFF. DNA for the CDR3: TGTGCCAGCAGCCCCGACAGACTAGGTGAAGCTTTCTTT.

This clonotype was observed a handful of times. The genes are TRBV10-3 and TRBJ2-7; 9 positions agree with TRBD1. V was pared by 0 bases and J by 3 bases, with 3 bases of the junction left unmatched. This CDR3 comprises 15 residues. CDR1 and CDR2 from the germline V gene are ENHRY and SYGVKD. The CDR3 DNA reads as TGTGCCATCAGTGAGTCTGGACAGGGGAGCTACGAGCAGTACTTC. It is translated as CAISESGQGSYEQYF.

This clonotype was observed many times. The chain carries TRBV12-3 or TRBV12-4 and TRBJ1-3; D possibly corresponds to TRBD1 (5 bases). Trimming removed 5 bases from V and 0 bases from J, with 8 bases in between. The CDR3 is 14 amino acids. The CDR3 protein is CASSQGSSGNTIYF. As DNA, the CDR3 is TGTGCCAGCAGTCAGGGATCCTCTGGAAACACCATATATTTT.

This clonotype showed up just a few times. The chain joins TRBV6-2 or TRBV6-3 to TRBJ1-1, with a weak D call TRBD1 (5 bases). The CDR3 covers 13 residues. Germline V CDR1 and CDR2: MNHEY, SVGEGT. Trimming cost V 5 bases and J 3 bases, with 10 bases left between them. The CDR3 region is CASSPGTYTEAFF. The CDR3 bases are TGTGCCAGCAGTCCTGGGACTTACACTGAAGCTTTCTTT.

This clonotype was detected only a few times. CDR3 amino acids: CATSREMGGNSPLHF. CDR3 nucleotide sequence: TGTGCCACCAGCAGAGAAATGGGGGGCAATTCACCCCTCCACTTT. The gene calls are TRBV15 and TRBJ1-6; D is possibly TRBD1 (6 bases). The CDR3 is 15 amino acids. Looked up from germline, CDR1 is LNHNV and CDR2 is YYDKDF (reference sequence). Trimming shortened V by 0 bases and J by 7 bases, and 10 bases separated the two germline ends. Looking up the rest from reference TRBV15 and TRBJ1-6 gives the full variable domain: DAMVIQNPRYQVTQFGKPVTLSCSQTLNHNVMYWYQQKSSQAPKLLFHYYDKDFNNEADTPDNFQSRRPNTSFCFLDIRSPGLGDTAMYLCATSREMGGNSPLHFGNGTRLTVT.

V gene TRBV9 combines with J gene TRBJ2-2; D possibly matches TRBD1 or TRBD2 (5 bases each). Germline-derived CDR1 and CDR2 are SGDLS and YYNGEE. The CDR3 sequence is 16 residues long. The V end lost 4 bases, the J end lost 8 bases, and 21 bases lay between the germline ends. The CDR3 DNA reads as TGTGCCAGCAGCCCCGGGGCTGTCCGTGTCTCTGGGGAGCTGTTTTTT. It is translated as CASSPGAVRVSGELFF. Full variable domain (remainder filled in from reference TRBV9 and TRBJ2-2): DSGVTQTPKHLITATGQRVTLRCSPRSGDLSVYWYQQSLDQGLQFLIQYYNGEERAKGNILERFSAQQFPDLHSELNLSSLELGDSALYFCASSPGAVRVSGELFFGEGSRLTVL.

The chain joins TRBV12-3 or TRBV12-4 to TRBJ1-1; tentatively, D is TRBD1 (5 bases). The CDR3 length is 14 residues. Trimming took off 3 bases at V and 4 bases at J, with 12 bases between the two ends. The CDR3 sequence: CASSFLVGPTEAFF. The CDR3 nucleotides are TGTGCCAGCAGTTTTTTGGTGGGGCCCACTGAAGCTTTCTTT.

This clonotype has at least ten counts. The chain is built from TRBV20-1 and TRBJ2-1; 9 bases are a match to TRBD1. CDR3 length: 15 residues. V trimming: 5 bases; J trimming: 8 bases; junction bases outside the gene matches: 13. CDR1 is DFQATT, CDR2 SNEGSKA, per germline (reference sequence). The CDR3 DNA is TGCAGTGCTTCCGGCACAGGGGGCAAAGGCGATGAGCAGTTCTTC. Amino acids: CSASGTGGKGDEQFF.

The chain combines TRBV9 with TRBJ2-7, with D possibly being TRBD1 (7 bases). V shed 4 bases and J shed 6 bases, with 17 bases lying between them. The CDR3 runs 14 residues. Germline V gene sequence: CDR1 SGDLS, CDR2 YYNGEE. The CDR3 DNA reads as TGTGCCAGCAGCACGGGACTGAGGGGGCGCGAGCAGTACTTC. Translated: CASSTGLRGREQYF.

This chain connects TRBV24-1 to TRBJ2-1; possible D gene TRBD1, 6 bases. The germline V and J ends were trimmed by 9 bases and 2 bases, with 22 bases remaining between them. Germline lookup yields CDR1 KGHDR and CDR2 SFDVKD. This CDR3 spans 17 amino acids. The CDR3 sequence: CATQPNPGEGPYNEQFF. The CDR3, as DNA: TGTGCCACCCAACCCAATCCAGGGGAAGGACCCTACAATGAGCAGTTCTTC.